The next 27 T cell receptor beta chains were all read from a single sample in a study of blood T cell repertoires in COVID-19. The data were produced by immunoSEQ multiplex PCR, yet TCRdb's version contains in-frame clones alone and is incomplete. The table records 130,000 or so clones, roughly 90% of them present only once. Sequences were obtained from peripheral blood. The receptors here all came from a man between 45 and 60 years old with active or convalescent COVID-19.

The CDR3 region has the DNA TGTGCCAGCAAAGAGGGCGCTAATGAAAAACTGTTTTTT. Amino acids: CASKEGANEKLFF. The chain couples TRBV11-2 to TRBJ1-4; no firm D call. This CDR3 is built from 13 residues. V gave up 7 bases and J gave up 3 bases, with 9 bases separating them. Germline values: CDR1 SGHAT, CDR2 FQNNGV.

The chain combines TRBV5-1 with TRBJ2-5, with a weak D call TRBD2 (5 bases). The V end lost 0 bases, the J end lost 9 bases, and 15 bases lay between the germline ends. This CDR3 is 14 amino acids long. Germline lookup yields CDR1 SGHRS and CDR2 YFSETQ. The CDR3, as DNA: TGCGCCAGCAGCTTGGAGGGTCCCCCCGGGGCCCAGTACTTC. Encoded protein: CASSLEGPPGAQYF.

J is TRBJ1-5 and V is TRBV19; TRBD1 aligns across 8 bases. CDR1 LNHDA and CDR2 SQIVND come from the germline V gene (reference sequence). The CDR3 spans 16 residues. Trimming cost V 6 bases and J 5 bases; bases outside gene matches: 12. As DNA, the CDR3 is TGTGCCAGTAGGGGTCCCCCGGGACAGGCTGATCAGCCCCAGCATTTT. It is translated as CASRGPPGQADQPQHF. The variable domain in full, with the rest retrieved from reference TRBV19 and TRBJ1-5, is DGGITQSPKYLFRKEGQNVTLSCEQNLNHDAMYWYRQDPGQGLRLIYYSQIVNDFQKGDIAEGYSVSREKKESFPLTVTSAQKNPTAFYLCASRGPPGQADQPQHFGDGTRLSIL.

This chain joins TRBV28 and TRBJ1-6; the D is unclear. The germline V gene has CDR1 MDHEN and CDR2 SYDVKM. The CDR3 runs to 13 residues. V was cut by 6 bases and J by 6 bases, with 9 bases left in between. The CDR3: CASSWSFNSPLHF. The CDR3 DNA sequence: TGTGCCAGCAGCTGGAGCTTTAATTCACCCCTCCACTTT.

V and J are TRBV6-5 and TRBJ2-1, with D perhaps matching TRBD2 (6 bases). Trimming shortened V by 2 bases and J by 9 bases, and 11 bases separated the two germline ends. The CDR3 runs to 13 residues. Looked up from germline, CDR1 is MNHEY and CDR2 is SVGAGI. CDR3 sequence (DNA): TGTGCCAGCAGTTACGCCGGGACTCGTGAGCAGTTCTTC. Translation gives CASSYAGTREQFF.

This chain uses TRBV29-1 with TRBJ1-1, with no clear D. The germline gives CDR1 SQVTM, CDR2 ANQGSEA. This CDR3 comprises 14 residues. The V and J ends lost 4 bases and 3 bases respectively, with 15 bases between them. The DNA of the CDR3 is TGCAGCGTTGGAACTCCCAGAGACTACACTGAAGCTTTCTTT. As protein: CSVGTPRDYTEAFF. Supplemented by reference TRBV29-1 and TRBJ1-1, the full variable domain reads SAVISQKPSRDICQRGTSLTIQCQVDSQVTMMFWYRQQPGQSLTLIATANQGSEATYESGFVIDKFPISRPNLTFSTLTVSNMSPEDSSIYLCSVGTPRDYTEAFFGQGTRLTVV.

The CDR3 DNA is TGTGCCAGCAGCCAAGACCAGTCGGAGGGCTACTATGGCTACACCTTC. As protein: CASSQDQSEGYYGYTF. The chain carries TRBV3-1 (or the pseudogene TRBV3-2) and TRBJ1-2; D gene uncertain. V was pared by 0 bases and J by 3 bases, with 14 bases between. This CDR3 is 16 amino acids long. Per germline, CDR1 LGHDT and CDR2 YNNKEL (reference sequence).

The chain has TRBV28 and TRBJ2-7, with 7 bases lining up with TRBD1. The germline CDR1 and CDR2 sequences are MDHEN and SYDVKM. The CDR3 sequence is 14 residues long. Trimming at V came to 5 bases and at J to 2 bases, leaving 6 bases not matched to a gene. The CDR3 coding sequence is TGTGCCAGCAGTATCAGGACAGGAACCTACGAGCAGTACTTC. It codes for CASSIRTGTYEQYF.

This clone was detected only once. This chain connects TRBV10-1 to TRBJ2-1; the match to TRBD2 covers 10 bases. Trimming cost V 3 bases and J 6 bases; bases outside gene matches: 11. The CDR3 is made up of 17 amino acids. Germline-derived CDR1 and CDR2 are WNHNN and SYGVQD (reference sequence). The CDR3 DNA follows: TGCGCCAGCAGTGAATCCCCAGCGGGGGGGCCGTTCAATGAGCAGTTCTTC. Protein sequence: CASSESPAGGPFNEQFF.

This clone was recorded once. V usage is TRBV9 and J usage is TRBJ1-5; D is undetermined. Trimming took off 4 bases at V and 0 bases at J, with 14 bases between the two ends. The CDR3 runs to 16 residues. The germline V gene has CDR1 SGDLS and CDR2 YYNGEE. The CDR3 nucleotides are TGTGCCAGCAGCCCAGATGCGAGGCCTAGCAATCAGCCCCAGCATTTT. It is translated as CASSPDARPSNQPQHF. The full variable domain, in which reference TRBV9 and TRBJ1-5 provide the parts outside the CDR3, is DSGVTQTPKHLITATGQRVTLRCSPRSGDLSVYWYQQSLDQGLQFLIQYYNGEERAKGNILERFSAQQFPDLHSELNLSSLELGDSALYFCASSPDARPSNQPQHFGDGTRLSIL.

This clone has only a few counts. This chain connects TRBV27 to TRBJ2-2, with 9 bases matching TRBD1. Germline CDR1 is MNHEY and CDR2 is SMNVEV (reference sequence). With V trimmed by 1 base and J by 6 bases, 6 bases remained unmatched. This CDR3 has 16 amino acids. DNA for the CDR3: TGTGCCAGCAGTTTATGGGGACAGGGTCCCCCCGGGGAGCTGTTTTTT. Amino acids: CASSLWGQGPPGELFF.

The CDR3 sequence: CATSRAYSVTAVGAGNTIYF. In nucleotides, the CDR3 is TGTGCCACCAGCAGAGCGTACAGTGTTACCGCAGTAGGGGCTGGAAACACCATATATTTT. The chain combines TRBV15 with TRBJ1-3, with D maybe TRBD1 (5 bases). This CDR3 has 20 residues. V shed 1 base and J shed 2 bases, with 24 bases lying between them. Germline values: CDR1 LNHNV, CDR2 YYDKDF (reference sequence).

This rearrangement joins TRBV4-1 to TRBJ1-3; tentative D call: TRBD1 (6 bases). The CDR3 spans 16 residues. V lost 3 bases, J lost 0 bases, and 12 bases lay in between. Germline lookup yields CDR1 MGHRA and CDR2 YSYEKL. The CDR3 DNA reads TGCGCCAGCAGCCAGGCTGACAGGAGCTCTGGAAACACCATATATTTT. Its translation: CASSQADRSSGNTIYF.

This clone was recorded once. The V gene is TRBV30, the J gene TRBJ2-7; 9 bases map to TRBD1. The junction had 5 bases not matched to a gene; V was cut back by 3 bases and J by 2 bases. The CDR3 loop spans 14 amino acids. The germline V gene encodes CDR1 GTSNPN and CDR2 SVGIG (reference sequence). In DNA form, the CDR3 reads TGTGCCTGGAGAAGGTGGACAGGGGCCTACGAGCAGTACTTC. Protein product: CAWRRWTGAYEQYF.

In DNA, the CDR3 is TGTGCCAGCAGCTTGTTTGGGACAGGGATGGGTAATTTTGTGGGCTACACCTTC. This translates into CASSLFGTGMGNFVGYTF. The chain carries TRBV11-2 and TRBJ1-2; 9 bases map to TRBD1. The germline V gene has CDR1 SGHAT and CDR2 FQNNGV. This CDR3 has 18 residues. The trim removed 3 bases at V and 8 bases at J, leaving 19 bases unmatched. The variable domain in full, with the rest retrieved from reference TRBV11-2 and TRBJ1-2, is EAGVAQSPRYKIIEKRQSVAFWCNPISGHATLYWYQQILGQGPKLLIQFQNNGVVDDSQLPKDRFSAERLKGVDSTLKIQPAKLEDSAVYLCASSLFGTGMGNFVGYTFGSGTRLTVV.

The CDR3 region has the DNA TGTGCCAGCAGCCCAAACTCGACACCCAATGAAAAACTGTTTTTT. It yields the protein CASSPNSTPNEKLFF. This chain links TRBV7-7 with TRBJ1-4; D unclear. Germline CDR1 is SSHAT and CDR2 is FNYEAQ (reference sequence). Trimming shortened V by 5 bases and J by 5 bases, and 15 bases separated the two germline ends. This CDR3 is built from 15 residues.

The table lists this clone with a few counts. V is TRBV19 and J is TRBJ1-2; 8 bases are shared with TRBD1. CDR3 length equals 14 residues. With V trimmed by 6 bases and J by 3 bases, 6 bases remained unmatched. Germline assignment: CDR1 LNHDA and CDR2 SQIVND (reference sequence). CDR3 nucleotide sequence: TGTGCCAGTAGCCCAGGGGGCTCCCACTATGGCTACACCTTC. Residues: CASSPGGSHYGYTF. The full variable domain, in which reference TRBV19 and TRBJ1-2 provide the parts outside the CDR3, is DGGITQSPKYLFRKEGQNVTLSCEQNLNHDAMYWYRQDPGQGLRLIYYSQIVNDFQKGDIAEGYSVSREKKESFPLTVTSAQKNPTAFYLCASSPGGSHYGYTFGSGTRLTVV.

The chain employs TRBV25-1 and TRBJ2-3; 10 nucleotides agree with TRBD1. Germline V gene lookup returns CDR1 MGHDK and CDR2 SYGVNS. The CDR3 has 15 residues. The junction had 7 bases not matched to a gene; V was cut back by 7 bases and J by 3 bases. CDR3 in amino acids: CASTRQGASTDTQYF. In nucleotides, the CDR3 is TGTGCCAGCACCAGACAGGGGGCATCGACAGATACGCAGTATTTT. The variable domain in full, with the rest retrieved from reference TRBV25-1 and TRBJ2-3, is EADIYQTPRYLVIGTGKKITLECSQTMGHDKMYWYQQDPGMELHLIHYSYGVNSTEKGDLSSESTVSRIRTEHFPLTLESARPSHTSQYLCASTRQGASTDTQYFGPGTRLTVL.

This clone was recorded only once. The rearrangement links TRBV19 to TRBJ1-2, with D possibly TRBD1 on 6 matching bases. Germline V CDR1 and CDR2: LNHDA, SQIVND (reference sequence). Trimming took off 4 bases at V and 8 bases at J, with 20 bases between the two ends. This CDR3 is built from 15 residues. The CDR3 is CASSTKPTGKSGYTF. The CDR3 DNA reads TGTGCCAGTAGTACTAAACCGACAGGAAAATCGGGCTACACCTTC.

The J gene is TRBJ2-2, the V gene TRBV12-3 or TRBV12-4, with TRBD1 matching 8 bases. This CDR3 has 13 residues. CDR3 DNA: TGTGTACAGGGGACAGGAATAAACGGGGAGCTGTTTTTT. Amino acids: CVQGTGINGELFF.

The gene calls are TRBV5-1 and TRBJ1-2; TRBD1 is a possible D gene (5 bases). Germline V gene data show CDR1 as SGHRS and CDR2 as YFSETQ. Trimming removed 4 bases at V and 3 bases at J, with 16 bases between. CDR3 length: 15 amino acids. As DNA, the CDR3 is TGCGCCAGCAGCCCGGCGGGGGGAGGTGACTATGGCTACACCTTC. This sequence encodes CASSPAGGGDYGYTF.

A single count supports this clone. The chain's CDR3 is CASSHSSGGYNEQFF. The CDR3 coding sequence is TGCGCCAGCAGCCATTCTAGCGGGGGCTACAATGAGCAGTTCTTC. J is TRBJ2-1 and V is TRBV5-1, with TRBD2 matching 10 bases. Germline V gene data show CDR1 as SGHRS and CDR2 as YFSETQ. This CDR3 comprises 15 residues. V dropped 4 bases and J dropped 3; count of bases not matched to a gene: 4.

V gene TRBV19 combines with J gene TRBJ1-1; 7 bases are a match to TRBD1. The V gene end was trimmed by 4 bases and the J gene end by 0 bases; junction bases not matched to a gene: 5. CDR3 length: 15 amino acids. The V gene's germline CDR1 is LNHDA and CDR2 SQIVND (reference sequence). CDR3 in DNA: TGTGCCAGTAGTACAGGACAGGCTATGAACACTGAAGCTTTCTTT. Translating gives CASSTGQAMNTEAFF. The entire variable domain, with the rest obtained from reference TRBV19 and TRBJ1-1, is as follows: DGGITQSPKYLFRKEGQNVTLSCEQNLNHDAMYWYRQDPGQGLRLIYYSQIVNDFQKGDIAEGYSVSREKKESFPLTVTSAQKNPTAFYLCASSTGQAMNTEAFFGQGTRLTVV.

The V and J genes are TRBV18 and TRBJ1-1; 9 nucleotides match TRBD1. J gave up 5 bases and V 3 bases, and 4 bases lay outside the gene matches. Germline assignment: CDR1 KGHSH and CDR2 LQKENI. This CDR3 is 14 amino acids long. The chain's CDR3 is CASSPDRGRTEAFF. The CDR3 coding sequence is TGTGCCAGCTCACCCGACAGGGGGAGGACTGAAGCTTTCTTT.

This chain joins TRBV19 and TRBJ1-3; D is unresolved. The CDR3 has 14 residues. Germline CDR1 reads LNHDA; CDR2 reads SQIVND (reference sequence). With 5 bases removed from V and 0 bases from J, the gap between germline ends came to 8 bases. The CDR3 region is CASSLLISGNTIYF. The CDR3 DNA sequence: TGTGCCAGTAGTTTACTGATCTCTGGAAACACCATATATTTT.

The V call is TRBV9, the J call TRBJ1-3, with D possibly being TRBD1 (5 bases). This CDR3 comprises 15 residues. V shed 0 bases and J shed 2 bases, with 9 bases lying between them. Germline CDR1 and CDR2: SGDLS and YYNGEE. In DNA, the CDR3 is TGTGCCAGCAGCGTAGGGTCAGGGACTGGAAACACCATATATTTT. It yields the protein CASSVGSGTGNTIYF.

This sequence joins TRBV18 and TRBJ2-7, with 8 bases that match TRBD2. The CDR3 runs to 16 residues. CDR1 is KGHSH and CDR2 is LQKENI in the germline V gene. V dropped 3 bases and J dropped 4; count of bases not matched to a gene: 11. The CDR3 is CASSPLAERESYEQYF. The CDR3 nucleotides read TGTGCCAGCTCACCGTTGGCCGAGCGGGAGTCATACGAGCAGTACTTC.